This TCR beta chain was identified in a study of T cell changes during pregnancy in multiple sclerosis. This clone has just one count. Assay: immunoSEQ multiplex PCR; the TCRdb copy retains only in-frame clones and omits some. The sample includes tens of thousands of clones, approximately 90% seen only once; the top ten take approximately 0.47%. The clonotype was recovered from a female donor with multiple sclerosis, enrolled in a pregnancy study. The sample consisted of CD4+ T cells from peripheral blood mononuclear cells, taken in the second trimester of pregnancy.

CDR3 coding DNA: TGTGCCAGCAGTGAAGCTGGAGGGACTAATGAAAAACTGTTTTTT. Encoded protein: CASSEAGGTNEKLFF. The gene calls are TRBV6-1 and TRBJ1-4, with unresolved D. The CDR3 is 15 amino acids. V was cut by 0 bases and J by 2 bases, with 7 bases left in between. Germline V lookup: CDR1 MNHNS, CDR2 SASEGT.